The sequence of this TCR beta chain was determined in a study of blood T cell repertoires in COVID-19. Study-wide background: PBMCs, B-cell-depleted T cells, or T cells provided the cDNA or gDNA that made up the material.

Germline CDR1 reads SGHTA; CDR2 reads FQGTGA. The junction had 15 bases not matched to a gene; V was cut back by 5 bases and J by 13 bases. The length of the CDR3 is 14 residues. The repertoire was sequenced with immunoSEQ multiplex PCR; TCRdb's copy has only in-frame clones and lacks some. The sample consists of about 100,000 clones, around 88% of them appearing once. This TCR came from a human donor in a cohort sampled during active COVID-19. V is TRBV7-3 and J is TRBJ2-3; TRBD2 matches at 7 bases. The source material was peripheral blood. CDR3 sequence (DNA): TGTGCCAGCAGCCCTCAATCCTGGGCGGGAGATAAGTATTTT. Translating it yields CASSPQSWAGDKYF.